This is a list of T cell receptor beta chains from one sample in a study of T cell repertoires in cytomegalovirus infection. MiXCR, run by TCRdb on the reads, gives a single entry per CDR3 protein. The table shows hundreds of thousands of distinct CDR3 sequences, with 31% occurring only once. These receptors' targets are unknown. This sample comprised cultured CD8+ T cells from PBMCs, obtained from culture after CMV antigen stimulation. These receptors were obtained from a human donor in good health (CMV status not recorded). Some clones in this sample may be carry-over from other donors' samples. Both conserved end residues are part of each CDR3. A D gene is named only where the DNA matches it firmly. Only some rows state a clone size, as once, few, many or a class for expanded clones.

>-|TRBV6-1|TRBJ2-7|many
TGTGCCAGCACCGGACCGATAGGGGGACGCTCCTACGAGCAGTACTTC
CASTGPIGGRSYEQYF
>TRBD1|TRBV13|TRBJ2-2|-
TGTGCCACCAGACAGGGGACCGGGGAGCTGTTTTTT
CATRQGTGELFF
>-|TRBV7-9|TRBJ1-1|few
TGTGCCAGCAGCCCACGCAACAGAATGAACACTGAAGCTTTCTTT
CASSPRNRMNTEAFF
>-|TRBV20-1|TRBJ2-3|-
TGCAGTGCTCGTATGGGGCAGAGGGGATTCAATACGCAGTATTTT
CSARMGQRGFNTQYF
>TRBD1|TRBV5-4|TRBJ2-3|few
TGTGCCAGCAGTTCCGGGACAGGTTACACAGATACGCAGTATTTT
CASSSGTGYTDTQYF
>TRBD2|TRBV7-9|TRBJ2-1|-
TGTGCCAGCAGCCTACCGGGACTACAGAGGGTCTTC
CASSLPGLQRVF
>-|TRBV7-2|TRBJ2-1|-
TGTGCCAGCAGCTTAGCGGAACTTGCCAATGGGCAGTTCTTC
CASSLAELANGQFF
>TRBD1|TRBV12-3/TRBV12-4|TRBJ2-6|many
TGTGCCAGCAGGGGACAGGCCTCTGGGGCCAACGTCCTGACTTTC
CASRGQASGANVLTF
>-|TRBV6-2/TRBV6-3|TRBJ2-1|few
TGTGCCAGCAGTTACGGAGGGGGCGGAATGAATGAGCAGTTCTTC
CASSYGGGGMNEQFF
>-|TRBV4-1|TRBJ2-7|-
TGCGCCAGCAGCATAGGGGACGGAAACTACGAGCAGTACTTC
CASSIGDGNYEQYF
>-|TRBV7-9|TRBJ1-4|few
TGTGCCAGCAGCCCCCTTCTGAGCGGGGATGCAACTAATGAAAAACTGTTTTTT
CASSPLLSGDATNEKLFF
>TRBD1|TRBV12-3/TRBV12-4|TRBJ1-6|few
TGTGCCAGCAGACCTCGGGACAGGACCAATTCACCCCTCCACTTT
CASRPRDRTNSPLHF
>TRBD1|TRBV7-8|TRBJ2-2|many
TGTGCCAGCTATGAAGGGGGCTATGGCGACACCGGGGAGCTGTTTTTT
CASYEGGYGDTGELFF
>TRBD2|TRBV27|TRBJ2-7|-
TGTGCCAGCAGTCCGTTCACGGGGGGGTACGAGCAGTACTTC
CASSPFTGGYEQYF
>-|TRBV29-1|TRBJ1-4|few
TGCAGCGTTCCGAACCCTTCTTTT
CSVPNPSF
>TRBD1|TRBV27|TRBJ1-2|once
TGTGCCAGCAGTCCGGCCGACAGGGGGCGCGGAGGCTACACCTTC
CASSPADRGRGGYTF
>-|TRBV14|TRBJ2-7|once
TGTGCCAGCAGCCAAGGCGGATCTACGGGCTCCTACGAGCAGTACTTC
CASSQGGSTGSYEQYF
>-|TRBV7-6|TRBJ2-3|-
TGTGCCAGCAGCGTCTCGCTGGGGCGCGGCACAGATACGCAGTATTTT
CASSVSLGRGTDTQYF
>TRBD1|TRBV18|TRBJ2-7|-
TGTGCCAGCTCACCACCGGTGGTGGACGGGACAGGGCAACACGAGCAGTACTTC
CASSPPVVDGTGQHEQYF
>-|TRBV4-1|TRBJ1-3|-
TGCGCCAGCAGCCAAGGTGGGGTCGCTGGAAACACCATATATTTT
CASSQGGVAGNTIYF
>-|TRBV27|TRBJ2-1|few
TGTGCCAGCAGTTTCTCGGACAGCCACTACAATGAGCAGTTCTTC
CASSFSDSHYNEQFF
>TRBD1|TRBV27|TRBJ1-2|-
TGTGCCACCTCCCCCGCCGGGACAGGGGGAACCTATGGCTACACCTTC
CATSPAGTGGTYGYTF
>-|TRBV2|TRBJ2-6|-
TGTGCCACCAGGGAGGACTCTGGGGCCAACGTCCTGACTTTC
CATREDSGANVLTF
>-|TRBV7-9|TRBJ1-2|-
TGTGCCAGCAACCCCCCGGGAGAATGGGGCTATGGCTACACCTTC
CASNPPGEWGYGYTF
>-|TRBV5-3|TRBJ2-3|once
TGTGCCAGCGGACAAGATACGCAGTATTTT
CASGQDTQYF
>-|TRBV5-6|TRBJ1-1|-
TGTGCCAGCAGCCTCCCTCTGGGTGAAGCTTTCTTT
CASSLPLGEAFF
>TRBD1|TRBV5-1|TRBJ1-1|-
TGCGCCAGCAGGTCCCCGGGGCAGGGGGCCGGGAGGACTGAAGCTTTCTTT
CASRSPGQGAGRTEAFF
>TRBD2|TRBV27|TRBJ2-3|-
TGTGCCAGCAGCCGTCTAGCGGGGGACACAGATACGCAGTATTTT
CASSRLAGDTDTQYF
>TRBD1|TRBV6-2/TRBV6-3|TRBJ2-5|-
TGTGCCAGCAGTTTTCTGGGGGACAGTGCATACCAAGAGACCCAGTACTTC
CASSFLGDSAYQETQYF
>TRBD2|TRBV7-9|TRBJ2-5|few
TGTGCCAGCAGCTTCTCCTTCGGGGGGGACCAAGAGACCCAGTACTTC
CASSFSFGGDQETQYF
>-|TRBV5-5|TRBJ1-6|-
TGTGCCAGCAGCTTGCGGCGGGACGTTTCCCATAATTCACCCCTCCACTTT
CASSLRRDVSHNSPLHF
>TRBD1|TRBV10-3|TRBJ2-7|-
TGTGCCACTCTAATTCGGACAGGGGGAGAGCAGTACTTC
CATLIRTGGEQYF
>TRBD2|TRBV7-6|TRBJ2-1|many
TGTGCCAGCAGCTTAATTAGCGGGGGTTTCAGCGGCAATGAGCAGTTCTTC
CASSLISGGFSGNEQFF
>-|TRBV6-2/TRBV6-3|TRBJ1-1|few
TGTGCCAGCAGTTACTCGATCGTTTCGGCGGGCACTGAAGCTTTCTTT
CASSYSIVSAGTEAFF
>TRBD1|TRBV5-6|TRBJ2-2|-
TGTGCCAGCACCAGTTTAAGTCAGGGGGCGTTCGGGGAGCTGTTTTTT
CASTSLSQGAFGELFF
>-|TRBV5-6|TRBJ2-1|-
TGTGCCAGCAGCTTAGGGGGTAATCCCAATGAGCAGTTCTTC
CASSLGGNPNEQFF
>-|TRBV29-1|TRBJ1-1|-
TGCAGCGTCCCCCAGGAGGCTGAAGCTTTCTTT
CSVPQEAEAFF
>-|TRBV24-1|TRBJ2-1|few
TGTGCCACCAGTGTCTCAGACAGGAATGAGCAGTTCTTC
CATSVSDRNEQFF
>-|TRBV6-6|TRBJ2-5|many
TGTGCCAGCAGTTACTCGATGGGGCAGCAGACGGAAGAGACCCAGTACTTC
CASSYSMGQQTEETQYF
>-|TRBV7-2|TRBJ2-1|few
TGTGCCAGCAGCTTATCGCCCACCCCGCCCTACAATGAGCAGTTCTTC
CASSLSPTPPYNEQFF
>TRBD1|TRBV27|TRBJ1-2|-
TGTGCCAGCAGCCAATCGGGACAGGGTATTGGCTACACCTTC
CASSQSGQGIGYTF
>TRBD1|TRBV15|TRBJ1-1|few
TGTGCCACCAGCGTACGACAGGGCCTTGGCACTGAAGCTTTCTTT
CATSVRQGLGTEAFF
>-|TRBV19|TRBJ2-3|-
TGTGCCAGTAGCCCGGACAGATATACGCAGTATTTT
CASSPDRYTQYF
>-|TRBV9|TRBJ2-7|few
TGTGCCAGCAGCCCATCTGGGCGTACCGGGGACGAGCAGTACTTC
CASSPSGRTGDEQYF
>TRBD1|TRBV11-2|TRBJ2-5|-
TGTGCCAGCAGGGGACAGTGGGGCCAAGGGTACCAAGAGACCCAGTACTTC
CASRGQWGQGYQETQYF
>TRBD1|TRBV7-9|TRBJ2-7|many
TGTGCCAGCAGCAGACAGGGAAAGTCACACGAGCAGTACTTC
CASSRQGKSHEQYF
>-|TRBV7-7|TRBJ2-1|-
TGTGCTAGCAGCCCCTATGTTGACGCGGACTACAATGAGCAGTTCTTC
CASSPYVDADYNEQFF
>TRBD1|TRBV6-1|TRBJ1-5|few
TGTGCCAGCAGAGACAGGGATGGCCAGCCCCAGCATTTT
CASRDRDGQPQHF
>-|TRBV6-6|TRBJ1-2|-
TGTGCCAGCAGTTACCCTCAGATAACAGGGCGCTATGGCTACACCTTC
CASSYPQITGRYGYTF
>-|TRBV25-1|TRBJ1-1|-
TGTGCCAGCAGTATTCGAAAGGGACGTTGGGACACTGAAGCTTTCTTT
CASSIRKGRWDTEAFF
>TRBD1|TRBV7-3|TRBJ2-6|-
TGTGCCAGCAGCTTAAATACAGGGGGCGCTGGGGCCAACGTCCTGACTTTC
CASSLNTGGAGANVLTF
>-|TRBV12-3/TRBV12-4|TRBJ1-2|-
TGTGCCAGCAGTGGTTCGTGGACAGATTCTAACTATGGCTACACCTTC
CASSGSWTDSNYGYTF
>-|TRBV10-3|TRBJ2-5|few
TGTGCCTCCGCGGCTTCCCTTGGGGAGACCCAGTACTTC
CASAASLGETQYF
>TRBD2|TRBV15|TRBJ2-5|-
TGTGCCCCCAGCAGAGGTTGGACTAGCGGGGACCAAGAGACCCAGTACTTC
CAPSRGWTSGDQETQYF